The 31 T cell receptor beta chains presented below share a single source sample, sequenced in a study of cytomegalovirus exposure and HLA in healthy donors (dated by TCRdb to 2016 to 2017). The library was obtained by the immunoSEQ multiplex PCR assay. For the multiplex PCR, a mixture combining 60 forward primers for TCR Vbeta segments and 13 reverse primers for TCR Jbeta segments was used. The immuneACCESS repertoire file appears here via TCRdb, limited to in-frame rearrangements. These files lack a portion of the clones; in checked studies, under half of the deficit traces to unresolved V genes, and the cause of the others is not known. For this sample there are some 160,000 clones; 77% appear just once. The ten largest clones take up under 2% of the sample. Sequencing was carried out using PBMCs. The receptors derive from a woman in her twenties or thirties in good health and CMV-seronegative.

The CDR3 region has the DNA TGTGCCAGCAGTGTAAAACTGACAGGGGCCCCCTCCTACGAGCAGTACTTC. This encodes CASSVKLTGAPSYEQYF. The V and J genes are TRBV27 and TRBJ2-7, with 8 bases identical to TRBD1. V dropped 5 bases and J dropped 0; count of bases not matched to a gene: 12. The CDR3 consists of 17 residues. Germline CDR1 reads MNHEY; CDR2 reads SMNVEV (reference sequence).

A few counts support this clone. The CDR3 bases are TGTGCCAGAAGCACACCGGGACAGGGGGACACTGAAGCTTTCTTT. This sequence encodes CARSTPGQGDTEAFF. The V call is TRBV5-3, the J call TRBJ1-1, with 11 bases identical to TRBD1. TRBV5-3 is an ORF, and what it does is uncertain. After removal of 4 bases from V and 3 bases from J, the junction contained 5 bases not matched to a gene. CDR3 size: 15 residues.

This clone was detected a few times. This chain links TRBV7-7 with TRBJ2-5; D unclear. This CDR3 contains 15 residues. The germline V and J ends were trimmed by 1 base and 1 base, with 10 bases remaining between them. Looked up from germline, CDR1 is SSHAT and CDR2 is FNYEAQ (reference sequence). CDR3 region: CASSLGVLSQETQYF. DNA for the CDR3: TGTGCCAGCAGCTTAGGTGTCCTTTCCCAAGAGACCCAGTACTTC. Variable domain in full (rest from reference TRBV7-7 and TRBJ2-5): GAGVSQSPRYKVTKRGQDVTLRCDPISSHATLYWYQQALGQGPEFLTYFNYEAQPDKSGLPSDRFSAERPEGSISTLTIQRTEQRDSAMYRCASSLGVLSQETQYFGPGTRLLVL.

This clone was found once. The V call is TRBV6-6, the J call TRBJ1-3, with a tentative D call TRBD1 (6 bases). The CDR3 has 11 amino acids. Germline lookup yields CDR1 MNHNY and CDR2 SVGAGI (reference sequence). CDR3 region: CAYRARNTIYF. The CDR3 bases are TGTGCTTACAGGGCACGGAACACCATATATTTT.

V is TRBV30 and J is TRBJ2-5; TRBD1 might be the D (5 bases). Germline assignment: CDR1 GTSNPN and CDR2 SVGIG (reference sequence). V was shortened by 1 base and J by 3 bases, with 12 bases between the two germline ends. The CDR3 is 14 amino acids. The CDR3 reads CAWSERGKEETQYF. The CDR3 nucleotides are TGTGCCTGGAGTGAAAGGGGAAAGGAAGAGACCCAGTACTTC.

The chain has TRBV6-5 and TRBJ1-3, with 12 positions matching TRBD1. Trimming at V came to 10 bases and at J to 3 bases, leaving 7 bases not matched to a gene. CDR3 length: 15 residues. From germline, CDR1 is MNHEY and CDR2 SVGAGI. The CDR3 reads CATKGQGANGNTIYF. CDR3 nucleotide sequence: TGTGCCACCAAGGGACAGGGGGCGAATGGAAACACCATATATTTT.

For this clone: A read error may produce the germline difference seen at one junction end. The chain combines TRBV18 with TRBJ1-2; D not certain. The CDR3 covers 14 residues. Germline V gene sequence: CDR1 KGHSH, CDR2 LQKENI. The CDR3 loop reads CASSPYEANYGYPF. The CDR3 DNA is TGTGCCAGCTCACCTTACGAGGCGAACTATGGCTACCCCTTC.

This chain links TRBV27 with TRBJ2-5; 7 bases match TRBD2. This CDR3 spans 18 amino acids. Unmatched junction bases numbered 17, after V lost 6 bases and J lost 1 base. Germline CDR1 is MNHEY and CDR2 is SMNVEV (reference sequence). CDR3 sequence (DNA): TGTGCCAGCAGCAATACCCAAAAGCGGGGAAACTTCCAAGAGACCCAGTACTTC. Its protein is CASSNTQKRGNFQETQYF.

The rearrangement links TRBV7-6 to TRBJ2-1; 7 bases are shared with TRBD2. The CDR3 spans 12 residues. The ends lost 2 bases at V and 13 bases at J; junction bases unmatched: 5. The germline V gene encodes CDR1 SGHVS and CDR2 FNYEAQ. CDR3 nucleotide sequence: TGTGCCAGCAGCTTATTAGGCGGGAGTCAGTTCTTC. This gives the protein CASSLLGGSQFF.

This CDR3 is CASSVSTGGYEQYF. DNA of the CDR3: TGTGCCAGCAGCGTATCGACAGGGGGTTACGAGCAGTACTTC. This chain uses TRBV9 with TRBJ2-7; 9 bases map to TRBD1. CDR3 size: 14 residues. The J segment lost 4 bases and the V segment lost 1 base, leaving 3 bases of the junction unmatched. Germline assignment: CDR1 SGDLS and CDR2 YYNGEE.

This chain connects TRBV28 to TRBJ2-1; D perhaps matches TRBD2 (6 bases). V shed 8 bases and J shed 8 bases, with 25 bases lying between them. This CDR3 is built from 16 residues. Germline V lookup: CDR1 MDHEN, CDR2 SYDVKM. The CDR3 DNA reads as TGTGCCAGCGTCCCTCCGCGGGGTCGTCCTAAGGATGAGCAGTTCTTC. The encoded protein is CASVPPRGRPKDEQFF.

The rearrangement links TRBV10-3 to TRBJ1-1, with 7 bases matching TRBD1. J lost 3 bases, V lost 0 bases, and 7 bases had no gene match. Per germline, CDR1 ENHRY and CDR2 SYGVKD. CDR3 length equals 16 residues. CDR3 in amino acids: CAISESPGGSDTEAFF. The CDR3 DNA is TGTGCCATCAGTGAGTCACCAGGGGGAAGTGACACTGAAGCTTTCTTT.

The rearrangement uses TRBV28 and TRBJ1-3; TRBD1 is a possible D gene (6 bases). The V end was cut by 4 bases, the J end by 5 bases, with 15 bases between. Germline V gives CDR1 MDHEN, CDR2 SYDVKM. The CDR3 has 15 residues. Here the CDR3 DNA reads TGTGCCAGCAGTTCCGCCGGGGGGGCAAGAAACACCATATATTTT. Its translation: CASSSAGGARNTIYF.

This chain uses TRBV29-1 with TRBJ2-1; perhaps TRBD2 as D (5 bases). V lost 7 bases, J lost 13 bases, and 11 bases lay in between. The CDR3 spans 9 residues. Germline CDR1 and CDR2: SQVTM and ANQGSEA. CDR3 amino acids: CSERGSQFF. The CDR3 DNA sequence: TGCAGCGAACGGGGTTCTCAGTTCTTC.

This sequence joins TRBV27 and TRBJ2-1; no clear D. The V and J ends lost 3 bases and 1 base respectively, with 10 bases between them. This CDR3 comprises 15 residues. CDR1 is MNHEY, CDR2 SMNVEV, per germline (reference sequence). For the CDR3, the DNA is TGTGCCAGCAGTTTCTCCCCTAGATCCTACAATGAGCAGTTCTTC. It is translated as CASSFSPRSYNEQFF.

The chain combines TRBV5-1 with TRBJ1-3; D perhaps matches TRBD1 (5 bases). Per the germline V gene, CDR1 is SGHRS and CDR2 is YFSETQ. V was clipped by 0 bases and J by 1 base, with 11 bases between them. The CDR3 runs 16 residues. The CDR3 bases are TGCGCCAGCAGCTTGGCGGGGGGACCTTCTGGAAACACCATATATTTT. It yields the protein CASSLAGGPSGNTIYF.

V gene TRBV18 combines with J gene TRBJ2-1; no reliable D call. Per germline, CDR1 KGHSH and CDR2 LQKENI. V was trimmed by 0 bases and J by 3 bases, leaving 6 bases between them. The CDR3 runs to 14 residues. The CDR3 bases are TGTGCCAGCTCACCACCGGCCGTCTACAATGAGCAGTTCTTC. This encodes CASSPPAVYNEQFF.

The chain is built from TRBV15 and TRBJ2-2; 13 bases match TRBD2. The CDR3 is 20 amino acids. V dropped 3 bases and J dropped 5; count of bases not matched to a gene: 15. Looked up from germline, CDR1 is LNHNV and CDR2 is YYDKDF (reference sequence). The CDR3 DNA reads as TGTGCCACCAGCAGTACCGGGACTAGCGGGAAGGAGGGAACGACCGGGGAGCTGTTTTTT. This gives the protein CATSSTGTSGKEGTTGELFF.

The V gene is TRBV10-3, the J gene TRBJ1-1; 8 nucleotides line up with TRBD1. Looked up from germline, CDR1 is ENHRY and CDR2 is SYGVKD. The CDR3 totals 13 residues. V shed 4 bases, J shed 5 bases, and the junction held 3 bases outside the gene matches. The CDR3 DNA sequence: TGTGCCATCAGTGTTACAGGGGGAACTGAAGCTTTCTTT. It translates to CAISVTGGTEAFF.

V is TRBV7-9 and J is TRBJ2-1; perhaps TRBD2 as D (6 bases). Germline-derived CDR1 and CDR2 are SEHNR and FQNEAQ (reference sequence). With 10 bases removed from V and 4 bases from J, the gap between germline ends came to 14 bases. This CDR3 has 13 residues. The CDR3 DNA follows: TGTGCCATAACCCTTGGGACTTACAATGAGCAGTTCTTC. Translating gives CAITLGTYNEQFF.

Only one count was recorded for this clone. The J gene is TRBJ2-7, the V gene TRBV2; TRBD2 matches at 11 bases. The CDR3 is 13 amino acids. Germline V gene lookup returns CDR1 SNHLY and CDR2 FYNNEI. Trimming removed 8 bases from V and 2 bases from J; junction bases left unmatched: 2. Written as DNA, the CDR3 is TGTGCCAGCCTTAGCGGGAGGGCCTACGAGCAGTACTTC. Translating it yields CASLSGRAYEQYF.

The gene calls are TRBV5-1 and TRBJ1-2; 10 positions agree with TRBD1. Trimming cost V 0 bases and J 6 bases; bases outside gene matches: 2. This CDR3 contains 14 residues. CDR1 and CDR2 (germline): SGHRS, YFSETQ. The DNA of the CDR3 is TGCGCCAGCAGCTTGGAAGGGACAGGGGATGGCTACACCTTC. Translating gives CASSLEGTGDGYTF. The full variable domain, completed using reference TRBV5-1 and TRBJ1-2, is KAGVTQTPRYLIKTRGQQVTLSCSPISGHRSVSWYQQTPGQGLQFLFEYFSETQRNKGNFPGRFSGRQFSNSRSEMNVSTLELGDSALYLCASSLEGTGDGYTFGSGTRLTVV.

The chain employs TRBV4-3 and TRBJ1-1; D is unresolved. V was trimmed by 0 bases and J by 1 base, leaving 6 bases between them. Germline lookup yields CDR1 LGHNA and CDR2 YSLEER. This CDR3 region has 14 residues. CDR3 region: CASSQDLWNTEAFF. The CDR3 DNA reads TGCGCCAGCAGCCAAGATCTATGGAACACTGAAGCTTTCTTT.

CDR3: CASSEYGDRVNGYTF. The CDR3 DNA sequence: TGTGCCAGCAGTGAATATGGGGACAGGGTCAATGGCTACACCTTC. The rearrangement links TRBV25-1 to TRBJ1-2; 9 bases line up with TRBD1. Trimming took 0 bases from V and 6 from J; bases not matched to a gene: 5. Per the germline V gene, CDR1 is MGHDK and CDR2 is SYGVNS. The CDR3 is 15 amino acids.

This sequence joins TRBV4-3 and TRBJ2-3, with 7 bases matching TRBD2. The length of the CDR3 is 17 residues. Trimming took 5 bases from V and 2 from J; bases not matched to a gene: 13. Germline CDR1 and CDR2: LGHNA and YSLEER. CDR3 sequence (DNA): TGCGCCAGCAGCTTCGAAGCCGGGACTACCTCCACAGATACGCAGTATTTT. It translates to CASSFEAGTTSTDTQYF.

The V call is TRBV19, the J call TRBJ1-1; D is possibly TRBD1 (6 bases). V lost 0 bases and J lost 5, with 22 bases in between. Germline assignment: CDR1 LNHDA and CDR2 SQIVND (reference sequence). The CDR3 spans 18 residues. CDR3 protein: CASSIEPGRRTRGTEAFF. Here the CDR3 DNA reads TGTGCCAGTAGTATAGAGCCGGGACGGAGGACCAGGGGTACTGAAGCTTTCTTT. The whole variable domain, filled in from reference TRBV19 and TRBJ1-1, reads DGGITQSPKYLFRKEGQNVTLSCEQNLNHDAMYWYRQDPGQGLRLIYYSQIVNDFQKGDIAEGYSVSREKKESFPLTVTSAQKNPTAFYLCASSIEPGRRTRGTEAFFGQGTRLTVV.

The CDR3 loop is CAWSNYAETQYF. CDR3 coding DNA: TGTGCCTGGAGTAACTACGCAGAGACCCAGTACTTC. The chain carries TRBV30 and TRBJ2-5; D remains ambiguous. Germline-derived CDR1 and CDR2 are GTSNPN and SVGIG (reference sequence). The CDR3 spans 12 residues. V lost 2 bases to trimming and J lost 4 bases, with 8 bases between them.

The chain has TRBV5-1 and TRBJ2-5, with 11 bases fitting TRBD2. This CDR3 has 17 amino acids. V dropped 0 bases and J dropped 2; count of bases not matched to a gene: 6. Germline assignment: CDR1 SGHRS and CDR2 YFSETQ. The CDR3 spells CASSLGLAGGLQETQYF. The CDR3 DNA reads as TGCGCCAGCAGCTTGGGTCTAGCGGGAGGACTACAAGAGACCCAGTACTTC.

The rearrangement joins TRBV7-8 to TRBJ2-2; 8 positions agree with TRBD1. CDR3 length equals 16 residues. With 4 bases clipped from V and 4 bases from J, the junction kept 8 bases outside the gene matches. Germline V lookup: CDR1 SGHVS, CDR2 FQNEAQ. DNA for the CDR3: TGTGCCAGCAGCTCTTCGCGGACAGGGTTCACCGGGGAGCTGTTTTTT. Protein: CASSSSRTGFTGELFF.

This sequence joins TRBV30 and TRBJ1-3; D remains ambiguous. The CDR3 has 13 residues. Germline CDR1 is GTSNPN and CDR2 is SVGIG (reference sequence). V was cut by 8 bases and J by 2 bases, with 13 bases left in between. This CDR3 reads CARSGGAGNTIYF. The CDR3 nucleotides read TGTGCCCGGTCGGGAGGAGCTGGAAACACCATATATTTT.

The chain carries TRBV29-1 and TRBJ2-2; perhaps TRBD2 as D (5 bases). V was cut by 4 bases and J by 5 bases, with 14 bases left in between. The germline V gene encodes CDR1 SQVTM and CDR2 ANQGSEA. There are 14 residues in the CDR3. DNA of the CDR3: TGCAGCGTTGGAACCTATAGCGCGACCGGGGAGCTGTTTTTT. Translating it yields CSVGTYSATGELFF.